The 8 T cell receptor beta chains listed next were all sequenced from one sample in a study of blood T cell repertoires in COVID-19. The protocol was immunoSEQ multiplex PCR, while the TCRdb copy is restricted to in-frame clones and leaves out a portion. The sample has 70,000 or so clones, 70% to 90% seen once; the top ten hold about 4%. Sequenced: peripheral blood. Receptors were obtained from a man between 65 and 79 years old with active COVID-19.

This clone occurred once. The same CDR3 also results from other DNA sequences found in this sample. The rearrangement joins TRBV7-3 to TRBJ2-3, with 11 bases matching TRBD2. Germline values: CDR1 SGHTA, CDR2 FQGTGA. The CDR3 spans 15 residues. The trim removed 5 bases at V and 0 bases at J, leaving 1 base unmatched. CDR3 amino acids: CASSLAGGSTDTQYF. The CDR3 DNA reads as TGTGCCAGCAGCCTAGCGGGAGGAAGCACAGATACGCAGTATTTT.

The CDR3 DNA sequence: TGTGCCAGCAGTTTAGGGACAGCCGCTCAGTACTTC. Translated, it gives CASSLGTAAQYF. The chain carries TRBV12-3 or TRBV12-4 and TRBJ2-7; perhaps TRBD1 as D (6 bases). Trimming pared 1 base from V and 10 bases from J, leaving 11 bases between. The CDR3 totals 12 residues.

The genes are TRBV14 and TRBJ2-7; TRBD2 is a possible D gene (6 bases). CDR3 length equals 14 residues. With 4 bases removed from V and 5 bases from J, the gap between germline ends came to 15 bases. Germline lookup yields CDR1 SGHDN and CDR2 FVKESK. In DNA form, the CDR3 reads TGTGCCAGCAGCCGACCCGGGGGTTGGGACGAGCAGTACTTC. This codes for CASSRPGGWDEQYF. Full variable domain (remainder filled in from reference TRBV14 and TRBJ2-7): EAGVTQFPSHSVIEKGQTVTLRCDPISGHDNLYWYRRVMGKEIKFLLHFVKESKQDESGMPNNRFLAERTGGTYSTLKVQPAELEDSGVYFCASSRPGGWDEQYFGPGTRLTVT.

This clone showed up just once. V gene TRBV7-9 combines with J gene TRBJ1-3, with unresolved D. The V end lost 1 base, the J end lost 2 bases, and 6 bases lay between the germline ends. Looked up from germline, CDR1 is SEHNR and CDR2 is FQNEAQ (reference sequence). The CDR3 covers 14 residues. The CDR3: CASSLGTAGNTIYF. Here the CDR3 DNA reads TGTGCCAGCAGCTTAGGCACTGCTGGAAACACCATATATTTT.

A remark on this clone: A read error may account for a junction end that differs from germline. This chain joins TRBV11-3 and TRBJ2-3, with TRBD1 as a possible D gene (5 bases). CDR1 and CDR2 (germline): SGHNT, YENEEA. This CDR3 has 11 residues. The CDR3 coding sequence is TGTGCCAGCAGCTTGGGCGGAGCCAGGGATTTT. This codes for CASSLGGARDF.

The chain joins TRBV18 to TRBJ2-1; TRBD2 agrees at 14 bases. Germline values: CDR1 KGHSH, CDR2 LQKENI. V shed 2 bases, J shed 8 bases, and the junction held 5 bases outside the gene matches. The CDR3 contains 16 residues. CDR3: CASSPGTSGSGYEQFF. Here the CDR3 DNA reads TGTGCCAGCTCACCAGGGACTAGCGGGAGTGGATATGAGCAGTTCTTC.

This clone was observed a single time. The V gene is TRBV5-1, the J gene TRBJ1-2, with D tentatively TRBD1 (5 bases). Trimming cost V 0 bases and J 8 bases, with 14 bases left between them. The CDR3 covers 14 residues. Germline V lookup: CDR1 SGHRS, CDR2 YFSETQ. CDR3 nucleotides: TGCGCCAGCAGCTTGGGCCAGGGCCTGGGGGGCTACACCTTC. This sequence encodes CASSLGQGLGGYTF. Looking up the rest from reference TRBV5-1 and TRBJ1-2 gives the full variable domain: KAGVTQTPRYLIKTRGQQVTLSCSPISGHRSVSWYQQTPGQGLQFLFEYFSETQRNKGNFPGRFSGRQFSNSRSEMNVSTLELGDSALYLCASSLGQGLGGYTFGSGTRLTVV.

The chain joins TRBV12-3 or TRBV12-4 to TRBJ2-3; D call uncertain. V lost 3 bases and J lost 3, with 7 bases in between. There are 13 residues in the CDR3. CDR3 bases: TGTGCCAGCAGTTTCTGGCGGACAGATACGCAGTATTTT. Its translation: CASSFWRTDTQYF.